This is a list of T cell receptor beta chains from one sample in a study of T cell changes during pregnancy in multiple sclerosis. TCRdb keeps only in-frame clones here, not all; method: immunoSEQ multiplex PCR. Among approximately 84,000 clones listed, roughly 93% were seen once. The sequencing here drew on peripheral blood, taken in the third trimester of pregnancy. Receptors originate from a female donor with multiple sclerosis, enrolled in a pregnancy study. The CDR3 runs from the conserved cysteine through the conserved F or W. The order of the fields is V gene, clone size, D gene, CDR3 protein. A D gene is named only where the DNA matches it firmly. Some rows mark clone size as missing; the rest say once, few, many or name a class of expanded clone.

TRBV6-1 - - CASSATSGPLSSYEQYF
TRBV9 once TRBD2 CASSPSGGPTDTQYF
TRBV7-9 - TRBD1 CASSFGQGSTDTQYF
TRBV23-1 - - CASSQSGASNLNTEAFF
TRBV4-1 - TRBD1 CASSQETGANTGELFF
TRBV30 - - CAWSDEGAGKAGELFF
TRBV2 - - CASSRRGNAEAFF
TRBV27 - - CASSLRDSNQPQHF
TRBV4-1 - - CASSQLLIGPQHF
TRBV5-4 - TRBD2 CASSLKLAGGNEQFF
TRBV11-1 - TRBD2 CASSLGAGRVHEQYF
TRBV7-8 - TRBD1 CASSPDRGGEAFF
TRBV2 - - CASSAVNEQFF
TRBV4-1 - - CASSQDPGEGTEAFF
TRBV6-5 - - CASSYFTGMAETQYF
TRBV19 - - CASRLGGVNTEAFF
TRBV4-2 - - CASSLKIDRGTNEKLFF
TRBV19 - TRBD2 CASSRFTGGGEQFF
TRBV27 - - CASSGEPTGSNSPLHF
TRBV9 - TRBD2 CASSISGTSGGGTDTQYF
TRBV9 - - CASSVFAGENPSPLHF
TRBV6-5 - - CASASSGLVNYGYTF
TRBV23-1 - - CASSRTGENQPQHF
TRBV5-5 - TRBD2 CASSLEPGTSGASDTQYF
TRBV11-1 - - CASSSEPSQTGSAYNEQFF
TRBV2 - - CASSGDRRDTEAFF
TRBV6-5 - - CASSYSGQTSGNTIYF
TRBV2 - - CASMEGPTDTQYF
TRBV4-2 - - CASSQGTLLDNEQFF
TRBV5-6 - - CASSLLTALLGYGYTF